The entry that follows covers one TCR beta chain sequence. Its antigen remains unknown. CDR1 SQVTM and CDR2 ANQGSEA come from the germline V gene. This CDR3 is 13 amino acids long. Trimming removed 5 bases at V and 6 bases at J, with 13 bases between. The sample originates from a study of T-cell reconstitution after alpha-beta-depleted transplantation in children. TCRbeta library preparation incorporated unique molecular identifiers. TCRdb redid the calling of the PCR reads with MiXCR, one entry per CDR3 protein. This sample has about 240,000 distinct CDR3 sequences; 25% occur once, and the top ten carry about 2.6%. Findings and limits, study-wide: Hyperexpanded clones declined; after one year, newly produced T cells mostly supplied diversity. Expanded clones from the graft, numbering several hundred, reportedly supplied alpha-beta T cells about two months after transplant. Surviving thymic progenitors and recipient T cells were the source of high TCRbeta diversity at day 60 in some patients.

This sequence originates from a girl under 10 years old with Fanconi anemia, due to receive a stem cell transplant. The rearrangement uses TRBV29-1 and TRBJ2-2; D possibly corresponds to TRBD2 (6 bases). The material was PBMCs, obtained before TCRalphabeta/CD19-depleted stem cell transplant. As DNA, the CDR3 is TGCAGCGTTAGTCTTGGGGGGTCCGGGGAGCTGTTTTTT. Protein sequence: CSVSLGGSGELFF.